Given below is one TCR beta chain in context. What it binds is unknown. The entry originates in a study of cytomegalovirus exposure and HLA in healthy donors. Study results and caveats: Donor immune exposure was known only as CMV serostatus. It was confirmed in vitro that a few of the CMV-associated chains were specific for CMV antigens. Another analysis was done later, and it associated over 15,000 TCR beta sequences with HLA alleles at 0.05 false discovery rate.

The study ran its PCR with 60 Vbeta and 13 Jbeta primers. Authors' processing steps: Among the unique TCR beta chains that a later analysis counted, 75 million to 85 million in all, roughly 11 million were shared. The data were produced by immunoSEQ multiplex PCR, yet TCRdb's version contains in-frame clones alone and is incomplete. That table is the source of V, J and clone size, and D and trimming were worked out from the DNA. The data show fewer than 200,000 clones, roughly 80% seen once. This CDR3 region has 15 residues. Losses at the gene ends were 0 bases for V and 1 base for J; bases not matched to a gene: 1. Germline V CDR1 and CDR2: SGHRS, YFSETQ.

This TCR was sampled from a woman between 25 and 40 years old in good health and CMV-seropositive. Sequencing input: PBMCs. V usage is TRBV5-1 and J usage is TRBJ1-1, with TRBD1 matching over 9 bases. CDR3 amino acids: CASSLGGQGNTEAFF. DNA for the CDR3: TGCGCCAGCAGCTTGGGGGGACAGGGGAACACTGAAGCTTTCTTT.